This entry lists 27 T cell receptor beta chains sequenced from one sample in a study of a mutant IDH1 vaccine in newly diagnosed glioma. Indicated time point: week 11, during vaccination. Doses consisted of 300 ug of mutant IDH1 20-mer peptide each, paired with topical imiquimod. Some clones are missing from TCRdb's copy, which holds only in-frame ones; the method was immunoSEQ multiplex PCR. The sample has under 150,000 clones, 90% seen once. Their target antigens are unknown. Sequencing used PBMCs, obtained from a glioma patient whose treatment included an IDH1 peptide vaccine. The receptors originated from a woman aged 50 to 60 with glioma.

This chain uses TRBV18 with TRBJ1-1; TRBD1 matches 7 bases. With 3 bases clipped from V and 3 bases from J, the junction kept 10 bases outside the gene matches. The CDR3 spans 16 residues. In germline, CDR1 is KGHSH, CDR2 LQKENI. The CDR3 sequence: CASSPFGTVGDTEAFF. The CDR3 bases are TGTGCCAGCTCACCCTTTGGGACAGTTGGCGACACTGAAGCTTTCTTT.

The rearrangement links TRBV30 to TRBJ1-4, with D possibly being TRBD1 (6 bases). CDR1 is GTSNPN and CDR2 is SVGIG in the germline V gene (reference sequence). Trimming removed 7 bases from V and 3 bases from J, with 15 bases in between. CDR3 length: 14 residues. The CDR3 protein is CAFDGGLPNEKLFF. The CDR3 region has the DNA TGTGCCTTTGACGGGGGGCTGCCTAATGAAAAACTGTTTTTT.

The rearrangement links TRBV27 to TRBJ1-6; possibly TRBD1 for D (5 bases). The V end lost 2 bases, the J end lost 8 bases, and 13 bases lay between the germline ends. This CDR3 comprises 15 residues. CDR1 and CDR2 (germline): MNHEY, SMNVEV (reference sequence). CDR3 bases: TGTGCCAGCAGTTTAACATACAGGCGGGATTCACCCCTCCACTTT. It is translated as CASSLTYRRDSPLHF.

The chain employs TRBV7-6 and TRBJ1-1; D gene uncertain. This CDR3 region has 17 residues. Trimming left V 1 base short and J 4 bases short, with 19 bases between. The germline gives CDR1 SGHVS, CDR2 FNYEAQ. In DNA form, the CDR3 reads TGTGCCAGCAGCTTAGTGGGAAAAGGCCCGATGAGCACTGAAGCTTTCTTT. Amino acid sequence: CASSLVGKGPMSTEAFF.

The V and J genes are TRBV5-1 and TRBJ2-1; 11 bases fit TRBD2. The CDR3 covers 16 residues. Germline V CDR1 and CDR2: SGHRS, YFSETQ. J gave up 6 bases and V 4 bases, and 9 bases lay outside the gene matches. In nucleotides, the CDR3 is TGCGCCAGCAGCAGGACCGTAGCGGGAGGGACCAATGAGCAGTTCTTC. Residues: CASSRTVAGGTNEQFF.

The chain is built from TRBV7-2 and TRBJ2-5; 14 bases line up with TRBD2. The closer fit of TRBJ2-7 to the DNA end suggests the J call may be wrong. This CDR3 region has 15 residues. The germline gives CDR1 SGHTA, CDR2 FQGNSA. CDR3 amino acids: CASRGTSGRRYEQYF. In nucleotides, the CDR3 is TGTGCCAGCAGGGGGACTAGCGGGAGAAGGTACGAGCAGTACTTC.

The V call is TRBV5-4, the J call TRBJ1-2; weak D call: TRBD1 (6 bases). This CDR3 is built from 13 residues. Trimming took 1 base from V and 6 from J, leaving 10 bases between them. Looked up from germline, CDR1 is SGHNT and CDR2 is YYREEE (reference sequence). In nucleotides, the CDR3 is TGTGCCAGCAGCTTGATATCAGGGGATGGCTACACCTTC. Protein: CASSLISGDGYTF.

This chain's CDR3 is CASSLVQGGTDTQYF. The DNA of the CDR3 is TGTGCCAGCAGTTTAGTCCAGGGGGGAACAGATACGCAGTATTTT. The J gene is TRBJ2-3, the V gene TRBV28; maybe TRBD1 (7 bases). The ends were cut back, 2 bases at V and 3 bases at J, with 12 bases in the middle. The CDR3 covers 15 residues. Germline CDR1 is MDHEN and CDR2 is SYDVKM.

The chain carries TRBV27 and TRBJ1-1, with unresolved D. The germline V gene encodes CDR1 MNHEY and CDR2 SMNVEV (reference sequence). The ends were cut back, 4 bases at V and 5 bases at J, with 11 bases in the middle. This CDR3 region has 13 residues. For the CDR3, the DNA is TGTGCCAGCAGTTATGCCGGTAGGACTGAAGCTTTCTTT. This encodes CASSYAGRTEAFF.

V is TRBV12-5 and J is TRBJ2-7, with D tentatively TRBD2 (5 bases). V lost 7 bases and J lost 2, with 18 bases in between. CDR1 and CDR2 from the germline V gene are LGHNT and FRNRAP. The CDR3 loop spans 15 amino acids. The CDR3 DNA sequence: TGTGCTAGTGCCGGGTCCGGGAAACCAACCTACGAGCAGTACTTC. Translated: CASAGSGKPTYEQYF.

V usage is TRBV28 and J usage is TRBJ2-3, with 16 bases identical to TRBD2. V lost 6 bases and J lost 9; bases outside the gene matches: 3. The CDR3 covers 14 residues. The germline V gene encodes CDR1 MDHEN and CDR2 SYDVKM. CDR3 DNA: TGTGCCAGCAGGTCGGGACTAGCGGGAGGGACGCAGTATTTT. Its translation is CASRSGLAGGTQYF.

The CDR3 loop is CASARGGSNEQYF. CDR3 in DNA: TGTGCCAGTGCGAGAGGGGGCTCAAACGAGCAGTACTTC. The chain carries TRBV19 and TRBJ2-7, with TRBD1 matching over 7 bases. The CDR3 is made up of 13 amino acids. The V gene's germline CDR1 is LNHDA and CDR2 SQIVND (reference sequence). V lost 8 bases, J lost 5 bases, and 9 bases stayed unmatched.

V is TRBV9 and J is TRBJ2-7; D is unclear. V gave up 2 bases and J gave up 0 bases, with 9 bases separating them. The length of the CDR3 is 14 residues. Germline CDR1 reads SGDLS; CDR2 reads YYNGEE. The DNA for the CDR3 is TGTGCCAGCAGCGTCTTCCCCACCTCCTACGAGCAGTACTTC. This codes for CASSVFPTSYEQYF.

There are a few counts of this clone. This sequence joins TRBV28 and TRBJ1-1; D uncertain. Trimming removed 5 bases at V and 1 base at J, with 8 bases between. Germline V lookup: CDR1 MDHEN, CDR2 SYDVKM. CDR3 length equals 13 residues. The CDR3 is CASSPTENTEAFF. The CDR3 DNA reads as TGTGCCAGCAGTCCGACGGAGAACACTGAAGCTTTCTTT.

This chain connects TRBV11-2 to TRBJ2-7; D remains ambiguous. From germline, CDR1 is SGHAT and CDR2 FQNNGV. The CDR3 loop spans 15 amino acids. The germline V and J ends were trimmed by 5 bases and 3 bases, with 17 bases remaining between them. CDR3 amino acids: CASSLPHSPLYEQYF. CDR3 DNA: TGTGCCAGCAGCCTACCCCACAGCCCCCTCTACGAGCAGTACTTC.

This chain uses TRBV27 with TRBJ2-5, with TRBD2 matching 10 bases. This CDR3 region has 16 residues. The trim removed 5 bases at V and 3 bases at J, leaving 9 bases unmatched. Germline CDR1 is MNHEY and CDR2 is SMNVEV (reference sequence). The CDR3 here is CASSQRIAGGEETQYF. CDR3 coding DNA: TGTGCCAGCAGTCAACGCATAGCGGGAGGTGAAGAGACCCAGTACTTC.

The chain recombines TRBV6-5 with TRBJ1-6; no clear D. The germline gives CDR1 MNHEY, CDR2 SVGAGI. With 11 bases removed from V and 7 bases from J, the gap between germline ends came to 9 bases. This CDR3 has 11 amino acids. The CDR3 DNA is TGTGCCGCCGAAGGGAATTCACCCCTCCACTTT. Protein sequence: CAAEGNSPLHF.

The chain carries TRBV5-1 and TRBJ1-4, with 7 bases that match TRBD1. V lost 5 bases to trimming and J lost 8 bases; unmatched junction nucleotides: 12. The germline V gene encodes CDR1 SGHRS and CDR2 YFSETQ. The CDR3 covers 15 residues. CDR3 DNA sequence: TGCGCCAGCAGGGCCGGGACAGCTGGGTACGAAAAACTGTTTTTT. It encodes CASRAGTAGYEKLFF. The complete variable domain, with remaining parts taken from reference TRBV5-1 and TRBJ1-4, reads KAGVTQTPRYLIKTRGQQVTLSCSPISGHRSVSWYQQTPGQGLQFLFEYFSETQRNKGNFPGRFSGRQFSNSRSEMNVSTLELGDSALYLCASRAGTAGYEKLFFGSGTQLSVL.

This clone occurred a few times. CDR3 in amino acids: CASSRQRPSGDPYEQYF. The DNA of the CDR3 is TGCGCCAGCAGCCGACAGCGTCCGAGCGGGGACCCCTACGAGCAGTACTTC. The rearrangement joins TRBV5-1 to TRBJ2-7; 7 nucleotides align to TRBD2. The CDR3 runs 17 residues. The germline V gene encodes CDR1 SGHRS and CDR2 YFSETQ. V lost 4 bases, J lost 2 bases, and 15 bases stayed unmatched.

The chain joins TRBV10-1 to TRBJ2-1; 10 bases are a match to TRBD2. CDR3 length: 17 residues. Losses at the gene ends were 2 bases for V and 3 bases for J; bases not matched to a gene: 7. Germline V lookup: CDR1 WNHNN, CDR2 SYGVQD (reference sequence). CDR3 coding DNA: TGCGCCAGCAGTGAGAGCAGCGGGAGGGCCGGCTACAATGAGCAGTTCTTC. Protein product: CASSESSGRAGYNEQFF.

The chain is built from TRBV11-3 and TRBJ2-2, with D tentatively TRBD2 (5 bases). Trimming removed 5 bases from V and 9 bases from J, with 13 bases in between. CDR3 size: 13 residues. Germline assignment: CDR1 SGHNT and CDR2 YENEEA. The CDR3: CASSASAGRELFF. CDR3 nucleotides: TGTGCCAGCAGCGCCTCCGCGGGCAGGGAGCTGTTTTTT.

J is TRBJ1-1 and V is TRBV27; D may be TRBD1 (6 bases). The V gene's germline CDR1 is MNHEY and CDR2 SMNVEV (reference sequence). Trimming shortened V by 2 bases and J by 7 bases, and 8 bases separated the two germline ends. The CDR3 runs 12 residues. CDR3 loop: CASSLQGREAFF. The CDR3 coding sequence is TGTGCCAGCAGTTTACAGGGGCGTGAAGCTTTCTTT.

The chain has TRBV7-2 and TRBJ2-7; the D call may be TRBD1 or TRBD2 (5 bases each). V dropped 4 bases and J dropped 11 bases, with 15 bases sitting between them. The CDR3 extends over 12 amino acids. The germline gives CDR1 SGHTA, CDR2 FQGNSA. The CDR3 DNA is TGTGCCAGCAGCTCACCGGGACGTCGGGAGTACTTC. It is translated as CASSSPGRREYF.

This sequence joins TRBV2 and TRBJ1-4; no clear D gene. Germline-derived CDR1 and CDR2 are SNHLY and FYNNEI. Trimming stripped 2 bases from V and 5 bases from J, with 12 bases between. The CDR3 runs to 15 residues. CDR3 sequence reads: CASSEMGGPNEKLFF. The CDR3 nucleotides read TGTGCCAGCAGTGAAATGGGCGGCCCCAATGAAAAACTGTTTTTT. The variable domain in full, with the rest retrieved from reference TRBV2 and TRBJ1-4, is EPEVTQTPSHQVTQMGQEVILRCVPISNHLYFYWYRQILGQKVEFLVSFYNNEISEKSEIFDDQFSVERPDGSNFTLKIRSTKLEDSAMYFCASSEMGGPNEKLFFGSGTQLSVL.

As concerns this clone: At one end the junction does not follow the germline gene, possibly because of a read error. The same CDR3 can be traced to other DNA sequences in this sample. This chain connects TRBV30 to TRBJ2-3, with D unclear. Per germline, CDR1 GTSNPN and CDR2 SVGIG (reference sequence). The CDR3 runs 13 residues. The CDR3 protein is CAWSVYSTDTQYF. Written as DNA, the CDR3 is TGTGCCTGGAGTGTTTACAGCACGGATACGCAGTATTTT.

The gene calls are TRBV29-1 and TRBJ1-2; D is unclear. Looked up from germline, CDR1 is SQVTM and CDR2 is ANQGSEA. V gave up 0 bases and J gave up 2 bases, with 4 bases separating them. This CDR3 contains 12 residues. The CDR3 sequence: CSVEEWNYGYTF. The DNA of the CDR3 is TGCAGCGTTGAAGAGTGGAACTATGGCTACACCTTC.

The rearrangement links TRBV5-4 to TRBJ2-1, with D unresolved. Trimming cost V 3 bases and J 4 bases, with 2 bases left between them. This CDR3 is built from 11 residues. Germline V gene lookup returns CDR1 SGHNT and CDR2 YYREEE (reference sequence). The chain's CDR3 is CASSSYNEQFF. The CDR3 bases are TGTGCCAGCAGCTCATACAATGAGCAGTTCTTC.